One sample yielded the 14 T cell receptor beta chains listed below, sequenced in a study of shared T cell receptors in the human thymus. Clones were read by immunoSEQ multiplex PCR, and TCRdb kept only the in-frame ones, dropping some. The sample has a few hundred thousand clones, just under 95% seen once. Sequenced input: thymocytes. Source of these receptors: a human donor.

This chain links TRBV27 with TRBJ2-2; the match to TRBD2 covers 10 bases. Germline lookup yields CDR1 MNHEY and CDR2 SMNVEV (reference sequence). With 6 bases clipped from V and 6 bases from J, the junction kept 16 bases outside the gene matches. The length of the CDR3 is 18 residues. The chain's CDR3 is CASSPKASGRGVPGELFF. The CDR3 region has the DNA TGTGCCAGCAGCCCCAAGGCTAGCGGGAGAGGGGTTCCCGGGGAGCTGTTTTTT.

This clone is a singleton in its sample. CDR3 DNA: TGTGCCTGGAGTGTAAAAAGGGAGGGGGGGAAGAACACTGAAGCTTTCTTT. Amino acid sequence: CAWSVKREGGKNTEAFF. This chain connects TRBV30 to TRBJ1-1; TRBD1 might be the D (6 bases). V dropped 0 bases and J dropped 1 base, with 18 bases sitting between them. This CDR3 comprises 17 residues. Germline CDR1 reads GTSNPN; CDR2 reads SVGIG (reference sequence).

The rearrangement uses TRBV14 and TRBJ2-7; weak D call: TRBD1 (6 bases). Trimming stripped 0 bases from V and 4 bases from J, with 16 bases between. Germline assignment: CDR1 SGHDN and CDR2 FVKESK. There are 16 residues in the CDR3. The CDR3 loop reads CASSQECNRVLYEQYF. The DNA for the CDR3 is TGTGCCAGCAGCCAAGAATGTAACAGGGTGTTATACGAGCAGTACTTC.

This clone was counted a few times. V is TRBV7-9 and J is TRBJ2-5, with 7 bases lining up with TRBD1. The V segment lost 1 base and the J segment 5 bases; nucleotides outside the gene matches: 13. CDR3 length: 17 residues. CDR1 and CDR2 (germline): SEHNR, FQNEAQ (reference sequence). The CDR3 spells CASSLGTGLKGKETQYF. The CDR3 region has the DNA TGTGCCAGCAGCTTAGGGACAGGTCTAAAAGGAAAGGAGACCCAGTACTTC. The entire variable domain, with the rest obtained from reference TRBV7-9 and TRBJ2-5, is as follows: DTGVSQNPRHKITKRGQNVTFRCDPISEHNRLYWYRQTLGQGPEFLTYFQNEAQLEKSRLLSDRFSAERPKGSFSTLEIQRTEQGDSAMYLCASSLGTGLKGKETQYFGPGTRLLVL.

This sequence joins TRBV19 and TRBJ2-1; D call uncertain. The CDR3 covers 13 residues. V gave up 1 base and J gave up 6 bases, with 7 bases separating them. The germline gives CDR1 LNHDA, CDR2 SQIVND (reference sequence). CDR3 nucleotides: TGTGCCAGTAGTATAGTAGTAGCCAATGAGCAGTTCTTC. Translation: CASSIVVANEQFF. Together with reference TRBV19 and TRBJ2-1, the CDR3 gives the full variable domain: DGGITQSPKYLFRKEGQNVTLSCEQNLNHDAMYWYRQDPGQGLRLIYYSQIVNDFQKGDIAEGYSVSREKKESFPLTVTSAQKNPTAFYLCASSIVVANEQFFGPGTRLTVL.

The chain uses TRBV5-1 and TRBJ1-2, with TRBD1 as a possible D gene (6 bases). Germline V gives CDR1 SGHRS, CDR2 YFSETQ. With 0 bases removed from V and 8 bases from J, the gap between germline ends came to 11 bases. CDR3 size: 13 residues. CDR3 DNA: TGCGCCAGCAGCTTGGGGCAGGGGTTAGGCTACACCTTC. Translated: CASSLGQGLGYTF.

The V and J genes are TRBV6-4 and TRBJ2-1, with 8 bases matching TRBD2. This CDR3 spans 15 amino acids. CDR1 is MRHNA, CDR2 SNTAGT, per germline. J gave up 5 bases and V 3 bases, and 6 bases lay outside the gene matches. CDR3 bases: TGTGCCAGCAGTGATCGCGACGGGAGGGACAATGAGCAGTTCTTC. Protein product: CASSDRDGRDNEQFF.

CDR3 protein: CSVDQSGTPNTEAFF. Here the CDR3 DNA reads TGCAGCGTTGACCAATCCGGGACACCAAACACTGAAGCTTTCTTT. The chain is built from TRBV29-1 and TRBJ1-1, with D maybe TRBD1 (6 bases). The length of the CDR3 is 15 residues. From germline, CDR1 is SQVTM and CDR2 ANQGSEA. With 3 bases removed from V and 2 bases from J, the gap between germline ends came to 16 bases.

This chain connects TRBV4-3 to TRBJ2-1; maybe TRBD2 (6 bases). Germline lookup yields CDR1 LGHNA and CDR2 YSLEER. The CDR3 runs 14 residues. V shed 1 base and J shed 5 bases, with 9 bases lying between them. The CDR3 reads CASSQVGGDNEQFF. The CDR3 DNA sequence: TGCGCCAGCAGCCAAGTTGGAGGGGACAATGAGCAGTTCTTC.

The chain couples TRBV4-1 to TRBJ2-7; D tentatively reads TRBD1 or TRBD2 (5 bases each). Trimming removed 0 bases at V and 4 bases at J, with 28 bases between. Germline V gene lookup returns CDR1 MGHRA and CDR2 YSYEKL. CDR3 length equals 20 residues. Here the CDR3 reads CASSQDLPPHGTLSPYEQYF. DNA for the CDR3: TGCGCCAGCAGCCAAGATTTACCCCCACACGGGACCCTAAGCCCGTACGAGCAGTACTTC.

The chain is built from TRBV15 and TRBJ1-1; D is ambiguous. This CDR3 is built from 16 residues. The germline V gene has CDR1 LNHNV and CDR2 YYDKDF (reference sequence). V dropped 0 bases and J dropped 6 bases, with 17 bases sitting between them. CDR3 residues: CATSRELQFRRAEAFF. CDR3 bases: TGTGCCACCAGCAGAGAATTACAATTCAGGCGGGCTGAAGCTTTCTTT.

This chain connects TRBV28 to TRBJ1-5; D gene uncertain. The V and J ends lost 8 bases and 0 bases respectively, with 8 bases between them. The CDR3 contains 13 residues. CDR1 MDHEN and CDR2 SYDVKM come from the germline V gene. The CDR3 coding sequence is TGTGCCAGCGTACATAGTAGCAATCAGCCCCAGCATTTT. Amino acids: CASVHSSNQPQHF.

The chain uses TRBV27 and TRBJ2-1; D gene unclear. The germline CDR1 and CDR2 sequences are MNHEY and SMNVEV (reference sequence). Trimming stripped 3 bases from V and 5 bases from J, with 20 bases between. This CDR3 region has 17 residues. CDR3 coding DNA: TGTGCCAGCAGTTTTGTCCGGAAACTCCTAGGAAACAATGAGCAGTTCTTC. Residues: CASSFVRKLLGNNEQFF.

This chain connects TRBV27 to TRBJ2-7, with D perhaps matching TRBD2 (6 bases). Germline CDR1 reads MNHEY; CDR2 reads SMNVEV (reference sequence). This CDR3 is 17 amino acids long. V shed 5 bases and J shed 1 base, with 21 bases lying between them. CDR3 residues: CASSPLNRDLWSYEQYF. CDR3 nucleotide sequence: TGTGCCAGCAGTCCCCTGAACCGGGACTTATGGTCCTACGAGCAGTACTTC.